The rows below give T cell receptor beta chains drawn from one sample of a study of blood T cell repertoires in COVID-19. TCRdb's copy holds only in-frame clones and misses some; the assay was immunoSEQ multiplex PCR. Of more than 200,000 clones listed, 70% to 90% are singletons. Sequencing was carried out using peripheral blood. These receptors all stem from a human donor in a cohort sampled during active COVID-19. CDR3s include the opening cysteine and the closing phenylalanine or tryptophan. A D gene is named only where the DNA matches it firmly. Part of the rows lack a size; the others show once, few, many or a class for expanded clones.

j_call v_call d_call clone_size cdr3_aa cdr3_nt
TRBJ2-1 TRBV6-5 TRBD2 . CASSPGTSGSNEQFF TGTGCCAGCAGCCCCGGGACTAGCGGGAGTAATGAGCAGTTCTTC
TRBJ1-5 TRBV24-1 . . CATPPGQNYQPQHF TGTGCCACCCCCCCGGGTCAGAACTATCAGCCCCAGCATTTT
TRBJ1-5 TRBV20-1 . . CSASPRGGHSNQPQHF TGCAGTGCTAGTCCCCGCGGCGGCCATAGCAATCAGCCCCAGCATTTT
TRBJ2-5 TRBV19 . . CASSIGQIQETQYF TGTGCCAGTAGTATAGGACAGATTCAAGAGACCCAGTACTTC
TRBJ1-4 TRBV9 TRBD1 . CASSVHAGTGREKLFF TGTGCCAGCAGCGTCCATGCCGGGACAGGTCGAGAAAAACTGTTTTTT
TRBJ2-2 TRBV18 . . CASSPWQEPYAGELFF TGTGCCAGCTCACCTTGGCAGGAACCTTACGCCGGGGAGCTGTTTTTT
TRBJ1-1 TRBV9 . . CASSVATGFTEAFF TGTGCCAGCAGCGTAGCTACGGGGTTCACTGAAGCTTTCTTT
TRBJ2-3 TRBV28 . . CASSLKRQPSTDTQYF TGTGCCAGCAGTTTGAAACGACAGCCCAGCACAGATACGCAGTATTTT
TRBJ1-6 TRBV30 TRBD1 . CAWTGQGVSSYNSPLHF TGTGCCTGGACCGGACAGGGGGTATCCTCCTATAATTCACCCCTCCACTTT
TRBJ1-4 TRBV4-1 . once CASSQTGSQLNEKLFF TGCGCCAGCAGCCAAACGGGGTCTCAGCTCAATGAAAAACTGTTTTTT
TRBJ1-5 TRBV7-8 . . CASSLGYRAGQPQHF TGTGCCAGCAGCTTAGGTTACAGGGCGGGTCAGCCCCAGCATTTT
TRBJ2-3 TRBV4-1 TRBD2 once CASSFTPRNIAGGLDTQYF TGCGCCAGCAGCTTCACACCAAGAAATATCGCGGGGGGGCTGGATACGCAGTATTTT
TRBJ1-2 TRBV7-2 TRBD1 . CASSSTSGDRAGGRYGYTF TGTGCCAGCAGCTCCACCTCCGGGGACAGGGCGGGGGGTAGGTATGGCTACACCTTC
TRBJ1-2 TRBV9 TRBD1 . CASSVAQGGYGYTF TGTGCCAGCAGCGTAGCTCAGGGGGGCTATGGCTACACCTTC
TRBJ2-7 TRBV4-1 . . CASSQMTGRPYEQYF TGCGCCAGCAGCCAGATGACAGGACGCCCCTACGAGCAGTACTTC
TRBJ2-2 TRBV7-2 TRBD2 few CASSPLSGGPGELFF TGTGCCAGCAGCCCGTTAAGCGGGGGTCCCGGGGAGCTGTTTTTT
TRBJ1-3 TRBV7-2 . . CASSLGQAAGNTIYF TGTGCCAGCAGCTTAGGACAGGCGGCTGGAAACACCATATATTTT
TRBJ1-2 TRBV9 . once CASSVGGQVYGYTF TGTGCCAGCAGCGTAGGTGGTCAGGTCTATGGCTACACCTTC
TRBJ2-7 TRBV19 . . CASSMGLGNYEQYF TGTGCCAGTTCGATGGGACTTGGGAACTACGAGCAGTACTTC
TRBJ1-1 TRBV28 TRBD1 once CASLGQGETEAFF TGTGCCAGCCTAGGACAGGGGGAAACTGAAGCTTTCTTT